This TCR beta chain was documented in a study of response to subunit inactivated influenza vaccine. Worth noting for this clonotype: Its antigen remains unidentified.

Findings and caveats of the study: Few new T cells, the authors suggested, are recruited by each seasonal influenza vaccination.

Germline lookup yields CDR1 DFQATT and CDR2 SNEGSKA (reference sequence). The CDR3 covers 16 residues. Deletions cut 0 bases from V and 0 bases from J, with 12 bases between. TCRdb re-analysed the RT-PCR reads in MiXCR, keeping a single row per CDR3 protein. The sample holds hundreds of thousands of distinct CDR3 sequences, around 14% seen once. The chain has TRBV20-1 and TRBJ2-1; weak D call: TRBD1 (5 bases). The specimen was PBMCs from blood, collected 11 to 12 days after vaccination. The sequence derives from a man over 45 who received an inactivated influenza vaccine. CDR3 loop: CSARDFYRSSYNEQFF. For the CDR3, the DNA is TGCAGTGCTAGAGATTTTTACAGGAGCTCCTACAATGAGCAGTTCTTC.